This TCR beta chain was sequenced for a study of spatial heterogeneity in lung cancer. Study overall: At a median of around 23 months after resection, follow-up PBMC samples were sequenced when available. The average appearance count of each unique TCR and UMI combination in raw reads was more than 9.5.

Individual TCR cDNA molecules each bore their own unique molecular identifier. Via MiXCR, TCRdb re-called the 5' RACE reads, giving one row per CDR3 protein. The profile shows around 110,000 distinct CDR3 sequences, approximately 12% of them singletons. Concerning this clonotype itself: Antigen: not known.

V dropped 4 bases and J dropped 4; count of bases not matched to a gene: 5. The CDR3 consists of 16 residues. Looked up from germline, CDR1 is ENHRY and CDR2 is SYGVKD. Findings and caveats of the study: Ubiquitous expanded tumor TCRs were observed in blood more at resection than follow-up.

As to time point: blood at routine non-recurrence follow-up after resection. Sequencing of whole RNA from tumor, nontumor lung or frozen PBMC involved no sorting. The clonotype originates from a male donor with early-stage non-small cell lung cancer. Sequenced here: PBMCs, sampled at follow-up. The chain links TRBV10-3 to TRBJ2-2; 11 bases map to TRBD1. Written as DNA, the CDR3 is TGTGCCATCAGTGTGGACAGGGGGCAGGTCACCGGGGAGCTGTTTTTT. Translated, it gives CAISVDRGQVTGELFF.